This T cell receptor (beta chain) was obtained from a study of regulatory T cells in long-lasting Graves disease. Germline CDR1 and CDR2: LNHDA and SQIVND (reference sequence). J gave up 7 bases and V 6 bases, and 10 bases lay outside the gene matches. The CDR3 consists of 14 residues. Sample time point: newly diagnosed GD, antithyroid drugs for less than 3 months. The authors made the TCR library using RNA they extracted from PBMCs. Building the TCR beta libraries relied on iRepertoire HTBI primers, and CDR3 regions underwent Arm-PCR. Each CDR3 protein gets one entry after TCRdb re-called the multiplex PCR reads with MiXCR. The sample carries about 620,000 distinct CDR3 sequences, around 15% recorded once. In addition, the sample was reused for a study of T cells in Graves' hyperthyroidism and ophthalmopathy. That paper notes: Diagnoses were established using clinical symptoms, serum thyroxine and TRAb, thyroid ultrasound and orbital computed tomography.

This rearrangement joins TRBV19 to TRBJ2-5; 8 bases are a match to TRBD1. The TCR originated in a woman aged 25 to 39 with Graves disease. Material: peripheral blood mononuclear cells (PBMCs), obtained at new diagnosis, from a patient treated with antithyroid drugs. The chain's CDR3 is CASSDDRGSTTQYF. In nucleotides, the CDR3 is TGTGCCAGTAGCGACGACAGGGGCAGTACGACCCAGTACTTC.